This T cell receptor beta chain was identified in a study of cytomegalovirus exposure and HLA in healthy donors. Whole-study context: Caucasian-associated ancestry cluster membership applied to 75% to 85% of several hundred genotyped donors. Overall study findings and caveats: TRBV6-2, TRBV6-3 and some other V segments were excluded as indistinguishable.

PCR was performed using 60 Vbeta and 13 Jbeta primers. Data came from immunoSEQ multiplex PCR; TCRdb stores just in-frame clones and leaves some out. The data contain roughly 120,000 clones, roughly 73% of them singletons. Germline-derived CDR1 and CDR2 are SGHTA and FQGTGA. V was cut by 0 bases and J by 7 bases, with 10 bases left in between. The CDR3 sequence is 14 residues long. On this clone: Antigen unknown.

The source of this sequence is a woman in her 30s in good health and CMV-seronegative. Sequenced material: PBMCs. The chain is built from TRBV7-3 and TRBJ1-3, with D maybe TRBD1 (6 bases). The CDR3 is CASSLTGQGNTIYF. CDR3 in DNA: TGTGCCAGCAGCTTAACGGGGCAGGGGAACACCATATATTTT.